Following are 18 T cell receptor beta chains from one sample sequenced in a study of patients and donors after allogeneic stem cell transplantation. TCRdb passed the RT-PCR reads through MiXCR, listing each CDR3 protein once. The sample consists of about 960,000 distinct CDR3 sequences, approximately 19% of them appearing once. Material: blood, either unsorted or a sorted T cell fraction (not recorded which). The receptors were sampled from a human donor who was either an allogeneic HSCT recipient or a stem cell or donor lymphocyte infusion donor (not recorded which). It is not recorded whose cells these are; they may come from a transplant donor.

In this sample, this clonotype turned up a few times. The chain is built from TRBV4-1 and TRBJ2-7, with 7 nucleotides matching TRBD1. The germline V gene has CDR1 MGHRA and CDR2 YSYEKL. The CDR3 spans 14 residues. V dropped 6 bases and J dropped 2; count of bases not matched to a gene: 7. CDR3 residues: CASRGPGQTYEQYF. In DNA form, the CDR3 reads TGCGCCAGCAGAGGTCCGGGACAGACCTACGAGCAGTACTTC.

This clonotype was detected a few times. This rearrangement joins TRBV2 to TRBJ1-3; no clear D gene. This CDR3 comprises 11 residues. Trimming stripped 2 bases from V and 9 bases from J, with 5 bases between. Germline lookup yields CDR1 SNHLY and CDR2 FYNNEI. CDR3: CASSERITIYF. The CDR3 DNA reads TGTGCCAGCAGTGAACGGATCACCATATATTTT.

The V and J genes are TRBV6-6 and TRBJ1-1; a possible D gene is TRBD1 (6 bases). Trimming removed 11 bases from V and 1 base from J, with 14 bases in between. This CDR3 has 13 amino acids. Germline assignment: CDR1 MNHNY and CDR2 SVGAGI (reference sequence). As DNA, the CDR3 is TGTGCCGGGGCGACAGGTGGGAACACTGAAGCTTTCTTT. Encoded protein: CAGATGGNTEAFF.

The chain employs TRBV28 and TRBJ2-7; TRBD1 matches at 9 bases. The CDR3 runs to 15 residues. Germline loops: CDR1 MDHEN, CDR2 SYDVKM. Losses at the gene ends were 4 bases for V and 3 bases for J; bases not matched to a gene: 7. The CDR3 coding sequence is TGTGCCAGCAGTTCGGGACAGGGAGGTATCTACGAGCAGTACTTC. Its protein product is CASSSGQGGIYEQYF.

This clonotype was counted a few times. CDR3: CASTRGQASTDTQYF. CDR3 sequence (DNA): TGTGCCAGTACAAGGGGCCAGGCTAGCACAGATACGCAGTATTTT. The chain links TRBV19 to TRBJ2-3; a possible D gene is TRBD1 (5 bases). The CDR3 is made up of 15 amino acids. Germline V CDR1 and CDR2: LNHDA, SQIVND (reference sequence). Between the trimmed V and J ends, which lost 7 bases and 0 bases, there was a span of 14 bases.

This clonotype was picked up one time. The chain carries TRBV29-1 and TRBJ2-4, with D hard to call. The CDR3 extends over 13 amino acids. Looked up from germline, CDR1 is SQVTM and CDR2 is ANQGSEA. V lost 6 bases and J 0 bases, leaving 9 bases between the germline ends. CDR3 region: CSVCPIAKNIQYF. The CDR3 DNA is TGCAGCGTCTGCCCTATAGCCAAAAACATTCAGTACTTC.

In its sample, this clonotype was seen a few times. The chain links TRBV9 to TRBJ2-1; TRBD2 aligns across 16 bases. This CDR3 is 19 amino acids long. V gave up 4 bases and J gave up 1 base; unmatched junction bases: 8. The germline CDR1 and CDR2 sequences are SGDLS and YYNGEE. The CDR3 DNA sequence: TGTGCCAGCAGCCCGGGACTAGCGGGGGGGCTCGGTTCCTACAATGAGCAGTTCTTC. It specifies CASSPGLAGGLGSYNEQFF.

The rearrangement links TRBV4-3 to TRBJ2-7; D is undetermined. Trimming shortened V by 2 bases and J by 5 bases, and 10 bases separated the two germline ends. The CDR3 runs to 13 residues. CDR1 and CDR2 (germline): LGHNA, YSLEER. As DNA, the CDR3 is TGCGCCAGCAGCCAAATCGTCCCCGACGAGCAGTACTTC. This translates into CASSQIVPDEQYF.

The genes are TRBV6-1 and TRBJ2-2; 8 positions agree with TRBD1. CDR3 length equals 15 residues. Germline V CDR1 and CDR2: MNHNS, SASEGT. Trimming at V came to 5 bases and at J to 6 bases, leaving 8 bases not matched to a gene. The CDR3 DNA is TGTGCCAGCAGTCGGGACAGGTTTATTTCCGGGGAGCTGTTTTTT. Translated: CASSRDRFISGELFF.

This clonotype came up a few times. The chain uses TRBV7-3 and TRBJ2-3; 8 bases match TRBD1. CDR1 and CDR2 from the germline V gene are SGHTA and FQGTGA. The J segment lost 4 bases and the V segment lost 1 base, leaving 7 bases of the junction unmatched. The length of the CDR3 is 16 residues. The CDR3 DNA follows: TGTGCCAGCAGCTTAAAGGGCACGACAGGGGCAGATACGCAGTATTTT. This translates into CASSLKGTTGADTQYF.

There are a few counts of this clonotype. The V call is TRBV10-3, the J call TRBJ2-7; 7 bases are shared with TRBD1. Germline CDR1 and CDR2: ENHRY and SYGVKD. The CDR3 totals 14 residues. V shed 7 bases and J 1 base; nucleotides not matched to a gene: 7. The CDR3 sequence: CAINNRTGSYEQYF. The CDR3, as DNA: TGTGCCATCAATAACCGGACAGGTTCCTACGAGCAGTACTTC.

The chain carries TRBV6-2 or TRBV6-3 and TRBJ1-1; tentative D call: TRBD1 (6 bases). This CDR3 comprises 13 residues. Trimming took off 6 bases at V and 7 bases at J, with 15 bases between the two ends. The germline V gene encodes CDR1 MNHEY and CDR2 SVGEGT. This CDR3 reads CASRYPWTDEAFF. For the CDR3, the DNA is TGTGCCAGCAGGTACCCCTGGACAGATGAAGCTTTCTTT.

The genes are TRBV10-3 and TRBJ2-3; no definite D call. The germline V gene has CDR1 ENHRY and CDR2 SYGVKD. Trimming pared 7 bases from V and 1 base from J, leaving 6 bases between. The CDR3 is 12 amino acids. The CDR3 DNA reads TGTGCCATCAAAAGCGGCACAGATACGCAGTATTTT. It is translated as CAIKSGTDTQYF.

This clonotype turned up a few times. The chain combines TRBV4-3 with TRBJ2-3; 9 bases line up with TRBD2. CDR3 size: 20 residues. Germline V CDR1 and CDR2: LGHNA, YSLEER. Trimming at V came to 0 bases and at J to 0 bases, leaving 13 bases not matched to a gene. CDR3 nucleotide sequence: TGCGCCAGCAGCCAAGATTGGGCAGCGGGGGGAGCCTCTAGCACAGATACGCAGTATTTT. Protein product: CASSQDWAAGGASSTDTQYF.

This clonotype appeared a few times. The chain combines TRBV30 with TRBJ1-1; D is unclear. Germline CDR1 and CDR2: GTSNPN and SVGIG (reference sequence). Trimming took off 2 bases at V and 3 bases at J, with 4 bases between the two ends. This CDR3 is 11 amino acids long. The CDR3 protein is CAWSWDTEAFF. The CDR3 bases are TGTGCCTGGAGTTGGGACACTGAAGCTTTCTTT.

This clonotype has ten or more counts. The CDR3, as DNA: TGTGCCATCAGTGAGTCGAGGGGACAGTTCACAGATACGCAGTATTTT. This sequence encodes CAISESRGQFTDTQYF. The J gene is TRBJ2-3, the V gene TRBV10-3, with 7 bases lining up with TRBD1. The V and J ends lost 0 bases and 2 bases, in that order; junction bases with no gene match: 5. Germline-derived CDR1 and CDR2 are ENHRY and SYGVKD. The CDR3 is 16 residues long.

The V gene is TRBV3-1, the J gene TRBJ2-3, with 7 bases matching TRBD2. This CDR3 is 16 amino acids long. From germline, CDR1 is LGHDT and CDR2 YNNKEL (reference sequence). The V gene end was trimmed by 1 base and the J gene end by 6 bases; junction bases not matched to a gene: 10. The CDR3 loop is CASSQVGGRAADTQYF. In DNA, the CDR3 is TGTGCCAGCAGCCAAGTGGGAGGGAGGGCCGCGGATACGCAGTATTTT.

This clonotype was observed a handful of times. CDR3 nucleotides: TGTGCCAGCAGCCCTACTAGCGGAGACAATGAGCAGTTCTTC. Encoded protein: CASSPTSGDNEQFF. V usage is TRBV12-3 or TRBV12-4 and J usage is TRBJ2-1; TRBD2 agrees at 8 bases. The CDR3 covers 14 residues. V gave up 6 bases and J gave up 5 bases; unmatched junction bases: 6.